The rows below give T cell receptor beta chains drawn from one sample of a study of blood T cell repertoires in COVID-19. Sequencing was performed with immunoSEQ multiplex PCR; in TCRdb, only in-frame clones are kept and a portion is missing. Of more than 110,000 clones detected, approximately 80% appear once; the ten largest clones hold around 6%. The sample comprised PBMCs or T cells enriched from blood (not recorded which). The receptors come from a woman aged 45-65 years who had recovered from COVID-19. Each CDR3 is given with its conserved first and last residue. The order of the fields is clone size, J gene, V gene, D gene, CDR3 protein, CDR3 DNA. A D gene is named only where the DNA matches it firmly. Expanded clones get a size class; other rows say once, few or many, or leave the size out.

>-|TRBJ2-7|TRBV4-1|TRBD1
CASSQVRDRGYEQYF
TGCGCCAGCAGCCAAGTTAGGGACAGGGGCTACGAGCAGTACTTC
>-|TRBJ2-1|TRBV10-2|TRBD2
CASSVLAGGQGEQFF
TGCGCCAGCAGTGTACTAGCGGGGGGGCAGGGTGAGCAGTTCTTC
>few|TRBJ2-7|TRBV12-3/TRBV12-4|-
CASSLWLDEQYF
TGTGCCAGCAGTTTATGGCTCGACGAGCAGTACTTC
>-|TRBJ1-2|TRBV5-1|TRBD1
CASRGTGGIDGYTF
TGCGCCAGCAGGGGGACAGGGGGCATTGATGGCTACACCTTC
>-|TRBJ1-4|TRBV28|TRBD1
CASTTGGNEKLFF
TGTGCCAGCACTACAGGGGGAAATGAAAAACTGTTTTTT
>-|TRBJ2-5|TRBV5-1|-
CASSLGLTGRQETQYF
TGCGCCAGCAGCTTGGGTTTAACAGGGCGACAAGAGACCCAGTACTTC
>few|TRBJ1-1|TRBV7-9|TRBD1
CASSFRDRGRGAFF
TGTGCCAGCAGCTTCCGGGACAGGGGGCGCGGAGCTTTCTTT
>once|TRBJ2-4|TRBV5-1|-
CASSLVQGRNIQYF
TGCGCCAGCAGCTTGGTTCAGGGCAGAAACATTCAGTACTTC
>few|TRBJ1-3|TRBV5-4|TRBD1
CASSPGGQASSGNTIYF
TGTGCCAGCAGCCCAGGGGGACAGGCTTCCTCTGGAAACACCATATATTTT
>-|TRBJ2-2|TRBV5-1|-
CASSLTPQANTGELFF
TGCGCCAGCAGCTTGACCCCACAGGCGAACACCGGGGAGCTGTTTTTT
>-|TRBJ1-3|TRBV18|-
CASSPAAQGKSGNTIYF
TGTGCCAGCTCACCGGCAGCACAGGGAAAATCTGGAAACACCATATATTTT
>-|TRBJ2-7|TRBV28|TRBD1
CASSLASTGGIYEQYF
TGTGCCAGCAGTTTAGCCTCCACAGGGGGCATCTACGAGCAGTACTTC
>-|TRBJ2-1|TRBV6-4|-
CASSVGLLGNEQFF
TGTGCCAGCAGTGTGGGGCTTCTGGGGAATGAGCAGTTCTTC
>-|TRBJ2-7|TRBV10-3|TRBD2
CAISESEGRGVVAYEQYF
TGTGCCATCAGTGAGTCGGAAGGGAGGGGAGTAGTCGCCTACGAGCAGTACTTC
>-|TRBJ1-2|TRBV2|-
CASSVNYGGAPMGYTF
TGTGCCAGCAGTGTCAACTATGGGGGCGCCCCCATGGGCTACACCTTC
>-|TRBJ1-5|TRBV6-1|-
CASSEYRGGQPQHF
TGTGCCAGCAGTGAGTATAGGGGCGGACAGCCCCAGCATTTT
>-|TRBJ1-1|TRBV7-3|TRBD1
CASSLQGQGGMNTEAFF
TGTGCCAGCAGCTTACAGGGACAGGGGGGCATGAACACTGAAGCTTTCTTT
>-|TRBJ2-5|TRBV5-4|-
CASSYGGGASSQETQYF
TGTGCCAGCAGCTATGGAGGGGGGGCTAGCTCACAAGAGACCCAGTACTTC
>once|TRBJ2-3|TRBV5-4|TRBD1
CASSAGKDRSTDTQYF
TGTGCCAGCAGCGCTGGCAAGGACAGGAGCACAGATACGCAGTATTTT
>-|TRBJ2-5|TRBV15|TRBD1
CATSRDRGGETQYF
TGTGCCACCAGCAGGGACAGGGGAGGGGAGACCCAGTACTTC
>once|TRBJ2-1|TRBV4-1|-
CASSQVLASFNEQFF
TGCGCCAGCAGCCAGGTCTTGGCTTCATTCAATGAGCAGTTCTTC
>-|TRBJ2-1|TRBV15|-
CATSRRRGGYDNEQFF
TGTGCCACCAGCAGGAGAAGGGGGGGCTACGACAATGAGCAGTTCTTC
>-|TRBJ2-7|TRBV28|-
CASSSVGGAWEQYF
TGTGCCAGCAGTTCCGTGGGGGGGGCCTGGGAGCAGTACTTC
>once|TRBJ1-1|TRBV6-5|TRBD1
CASNLDRESEAFF
TGTGCCAGCAACCTGGACAGGGAGAGTGAAGCTTTCTTT
>-|TRBJ1-1|TRBV2|-
CASTMDSGGAFF
TGTGCCAGCACTATGGACTCTGGGGGGGCTTTCTTT
>-|TRBJ1-1|TRBV25-1|TRBD1
CASSESVRGAFF
TGTGCCAGCAGTGAATCGGTCAGGGGGGCTTTCTTT
>-|TRBJ1-1|TRBV19|TRBD1
CASSPTTGRFTEAFF
TGTGCCAGTAGTCCCACGACAGGGAGATTCACTGAAGCTTTCTTT